The text below deals with one TCR beta chain. Its target is unknown. Its ends do not fully match the called genes, so a read error is possible. Both 60 Vbeta primers and 13 Jbeta primers went into the PCR. Generated by immunoSEQ multiplex PCR, the TCRdb table keeps only in-frame clones and is missing some. The repertoire has 160,000 or so clones, roughly 82% of them found once; the top ten carry 0.5%. The data are from a study of cytomegalovirus exposure and HLA in healthy donors. General observations from the study: Sequencing likely caused a cluster of highly shared sequence variants. Later examination showed HLA-associated TCR beta chains had greater clonal expansion than equally common others. Later analysis identified 16,951 TCR beta sequences associated with HLA alleles, using a false discovery rate threshold of 0.05.

This TCR was recovered from a woman aged 45-65 years in good health and CMV-seronegative. Sequencing was done on a sample of PBMCs.

Written as DNA, the CDR3 is TGCAGTGCTAGAGATCAGGTGGGACTAAGCTTC. Protein product: CSARDQVGLSF. V gene TRBV20-1 combines with J gene TRBJ2-4; 7 bases match TRBD2. The germline CDR1 and CDR2 sequences are DFQATT and SNEGSKA (reference sequence). CDR3 length: 11 amino acids.